These 5 T cell receptor beta chains share one sample of origin, sequenced in a study of CD8+ T cells in alopecia areata. The sequencing template was cDNA reverse transcribed from extracted RNA. Generated by immunoSEQ multiplex PCR, the TCRdb table keeps only in-frame clones and is missing some. The table records nearly 110,000 clones, 80% to 85% of them present only once. As to treatment: oral pan-JAK inhibitor, 5-10 mg twice daily. Specimen: CD8+ T cells sorted from blood, collected at week 24, from a patient treated with tofacitinib. The receptors originated from a human donor with alopecia areata.

This clone appeared a few times. CDR3 nucleotide sequence: TGTGCCAGCAGCTCGAGCTCGGGCAAGACCCAGTACTTC. Translated: CASSSSSGKTQYF. This chain links TRBV7-9 with TRBJ2-5; D call uncertain. This CDR3 spans 13 amino acids. Trimming removed 4 bases at V and 6 bases at J, with 12 bases between. Germline-derived CDR1 and CDR2 are SEHNR and FQNEAQ (reference sequence).

A few counts support this clone. The chain combines TRBV28 with TRBJ2-1; a weak D match, TRBD1 (5 bases). V was pared by 5 bases and J by 0 bases, with 14 bases between. The germline gives CDR1 MDHEN, CDR2 SYDVKM. The CDR3 contains 16 residues. The CDR3 DNA sequence: TGTGCCAGCAGTGGACAAGGCGTTTTCTCCTACAATGAGCAGTTCTTC. Translation gives CASSGQGVFSYNEQFF. The entire variable domain, with the rest obtained from reference TRBV28 and TRBJ2-1, is as follows: DVKVTQSSRYLVKRTGEKVFLECVQDMDHENMFWYRQDPGLGLRLIYFSYDVKMKEKGDIPEGYSVSREKKERFSLILESASTNQTSMYLCASSGQGVFSYNEQFFGPGTRLTVL.

This chain links TRBV5-6 with TRBJ2-1, with 12 bases matching TRBD2. CDR3 length: 17 amino acids. The germline V gene encodes CDR1 SGHDT and CDR2 YYEEEE. With V trimmed by 4 bases and J by 6 bases, 11 bases remained unmatched. DNA of the CDR3: TGTGCCAGCAGCAAGTACCCCGGGACTAGCGGGTCCAATGAGCAGTTCTTC. This codes for CASSKYPGTSGSNEQFF.

This clone has only one observation. V and J are TRBV27 and TRBJ2-5, with D uncertain. Deletions cut 3 bases from V and 2 bases from J, with 16 bases between. The CDR3 is made up of 16 amino acids. Germline assignment: CDR1 MNHEY and CDR2 SMNVEV (reference sequence). CDR3 nucleotide sequence: TGTGCCAGCAGTTTTGACCCGACATCAGATCAAGAGACCCAGTACTTC. Protein product: CASSFDPTSDQETQYF.

This chain connects TRBV6-1 to TRBJ1-1; D may be TRBD1 (6 bases). Germline loops: CDR1 MNHNS, CDR2 SASEGT. Trimming left V 4 bases short and J 3 bases short, with 21 bases between. The CDR3 covers 17 residues. In nucleotides, the CDR3 is TGTGCCAGCAGTGCGCGGTTGCGACAGGCCTCATACACTGAAGCTTTCTTT. Translating it yields CASSARLRQASYTEAFF.